The 29 T cell receptor beta chains below come from one sample, sequenced in a study of blood T cell repertoires in COVID-19. Only in-frame clones appear in the TCRdb table, and some are missing; sequencing was by immunoSEQ multiplex PCR. The data show 270,000 or so clones, around 84% seen once. The specimen sequenced was PBMCs or T cells enriched from blood (not recorded which). The receptors were gathered from a woman aged 45 to 65 who had been exposed to COVID-19.

The rearrangement uses TRBV29-1 and TRBJ2-7, with TRBD1 identical over 9 bases. The germline gives CDR1 SQVTM, CDR2 ANQGSEA. This CDR3 comprises 13 residues. V was pared by 4 bases and J by 4 bases, with 5 bases of the junction left unmatched. CDR3 nucleotide sequence: TGCAGCGTTGTTCGAGGGACAGGGTACGAGCAGTACTTC. This encodes CSVVRGTGYEQYF.

The sample holds one count of this clone. The chain employs TRBV5-4 and TRBJ2-3, with 8 bases aligning to TRBD2. CDR1 and CDR2 (germline): SGHNT, YYREEE (reference sequence). Unmatched junction bases numbered 2, after V lost 0 bases and J lost 2 bases. This CDR3 comprises 15 residues. The CDR3 here is CASSLERGPTDTQYF. CDR3 in DNA: TGTGCCAGCAGCTTGGAGCGGGGGCCCACAGATACGCAGTATTTT.

The gene calls are TRBV29-1 and TRBJ1-1, with TRBD1 matching over 9 bases. The length of the CDR3 is 14 residues. V gave up 1 base and J gave up 4 bases; unmatched junction bases: 4. CDR1 is SQVTM, CDR2 ANQGSEA, per germline. CDR3 DNA sequence: TGCAGCGTTGAAGGGGGGACAGGGAGCACTGAAGCTTTCTTT. Translation: CSVEGGTGSTEAFF.

The DNA of the CDR3 is TGTGCCAGCAGCTTAAACAGGGGGCGATTCGATGAGCAGTTCTTC. This sequence encodes CASSLNRGRFDEQFF. The chain uses TRBV7-9 and TRBJ2-1; 9 bases match TRBD1. CDR1 is SEHNR and CDR2 is FQNEAQ in the germline V gene (reference sequence). V was pared by 2 bases and J by 8 bases, with 7 bases of the junction left unmatched. CDR3 length equals 15 residues.

This clone was recorded a few times. The rearrangement uses TRBV12-3 or TRBV12-4 and TRBJ1-1; the D is unclear. V lost 8 bases and J 4 bases, leaving 14 bases between the germline ends. This CDR3 is built from 13 residues. CDR3 in amino acids: CASRGKASTEAFF. The CDR3 nucleotides are TGTGCCAGCCGGGGAAAGGCGAGCACTGAAGCTTTCTTT.

CDR3 in amino acids: CASSLGLQETQYF. The CDR3 DNA reads as TGTGCCAGCAGCCTGGGACTTCAAGAGACCCAGTACTTC. The gene calls are TRBV3-1 (or the pseudogene TRBV3-2) and TRBJ2-5, with a weak D call TRBD2 (6 bases). Trimming took 4 bases from V and 2 from J, leaving 8 bases between them. Germline-derived CDR1 and CDR2 are LGHDT and YNNKEL (reference sequence). The length of the CDR3 is 13 residues.

The chain links TRBV9 to TRBJ1-2; D gene ambiguous. Germline CDR1 SGDLS, CDR2 YYNGEE. V lost 1 base, J lost 6 bases, and 10 bases lay in between. This CDR3 has 13 residues. The CDR3 bases are TGTGCCAGCAGCGTAACGAGTTCCCATGGCTACACCTTC. Translation: CASSVTSSHGYTF.

The gene calls are TRBV24-1 and TRBJ2-3; 9 nucleotides agree with TRBD2. This CDR3 is built from 17 residues. Germline loops: CDR1 KGHDR, CDR2 SFDVKD. The J segment lost 0 bases and the V segment lost 7 bases, leaving 10 bases of the junction unmatched. Written as DNA, the CDR3 is TGTGCCACCAGAGTAGCGGGGGCGCCCTCTAGCACAGATACGCAGTATTTT. Translated, it gives CATRVAGAPSSTDTQYF.

A few counts support this clone. The CDR3 DNA follows: TGTGCCAGCAGCTCTCTACAGGGGGCTAGCAATCAGCCCCAGCATTTT. The encoded protein is CASSSLQGASNQPQHF. This sequence joins TRBV5-5 and TRBJ1-5; 9 bases agree with TRBD1. This CDR3 comprises 16 residues. The V and J ends lost 3 bases and 0 bases, in that order; junction bases with no gene match: 4. Germline CDR1 SGHKS, CDR2 YYEKEE (reference sequence).

This sequence joins TRBV5-6 and TRBJ2-5, with 7 nucleotides matching TRBD1. CDR3 size: 12 residues. CDR1 and CDR2 (germline): SGHDT, YYEEEE. J gave up 1 base and V 10 bases, and 4 bases lay outside the gene matches. The CDR3 is CASWDSQETQYF. In DNA form, the CDR3 reads TGTGCCTCCTGGGACAGCCAAGAGACCCAGTACTTC.

The chain links TRBV19 to TRBJ2-7; D unresolved. There are 15 residues in the CDR3. V was cut by 5 bases and J by 4 bases, with 18 bases left in between. Germline V gives CDR1 LNHDA, CDR2 SQIVND (reference sequence). The CDR3 region is CASSAPIGVRYEQYF. The CDR3 nucleotides read TGTGCCAGTAGTGCCCCCATCGGAGTTCGGTACGAGCAGTACTTC.

CDR3 residues: CASSPRTGGYTGELFF. The CDR3 region has the DNA TGTGCCAGCAGCCCTAGGACTGGGGGGTACACCGGGGAGCTGTTTTTT. The V gene is TRBV3-1 (or the pseudogene TRBV3-2), the J gene TRBJ2-2; D may be TRBD2 (6 bases). Germline V gene data show CDR1 as LGHDT and CDR2 as YNNKEL (reference sequence). The CDR3 covers 16 residues. The V gene lost 4 bases and the J gene lost 3 bases, with 15 bases spanning the gap.

The chain joins TRBV5-1 to TRBJ2-5; 12 bases fit TRBD1. Trimming removed 0 bases from V and 5 bases from J; junction bases left unmatched: 5. CDR1 and CDR2 (germline): SGHRS, YFSETQ. CDR3 size: 16 residues. CDR3 bases: TGCGCCAGCAGCTTGGCTGTAGGGACAGGGGGCGAGACCCAGTACTTC. Translated: CASSLAVGTGGETQYF.

The chain couples TRBV6-6 to TRBJ1-3; D is possibly TRBD1 (6 bases). Germline CDR1 and CDR2: MNHNY and SVGAGI (reference sequence). The CDR3 covers 16 residues. Trimming cost V 2 bases and J 0 bases, with 11 bases left between them. The CDR3 nucleotides read TGTGCCAGCAGTTACCCGACAGGTCGCTCTGGAAACACCATATATTTT. Its translation is CASSYPTGRSGNTIYF.

This chain joins TRBV2 and TRBJ2-6, with TRBD2 as a possible D gene (6 bases). Germline lookup yields CDR1 SNHLY and CDR2 FYNNEI. V was clipped by 8 bases and J by 3 bases, with 8 bases between them. The CDR3 consists of 13 residues. In DNA, the CDR3 is TGTGCCAGCGGGGGGAGTGGGGCCAACGTCCTGACTTTC. It encodes CASGGSGANVLTF.

The rearrangement joins TRBV9 to TRBJ2-5; 8 positions agree with TRBD2. Trimming cost V 4 bases and J 5 bases; bases outside gene matches: 7. The CDR3 has 14 residues. Germline assignment: CDR1 SGDLS and CDR2 YYNGEE. The CDR3 DNA reads as TGTGCCAGCAGCTTCCGCGGGGGGACGGAGACCCAGTACTTC. Protein product: CASSFRGGTETQYF.

This clone has just a few counts. The chain is built from TRBV28 and TRBJ1-5, with TRBD1 as a possible D gene (6 bases). There are 13 residues in the CDR3. The V gene's germline CDR1 is MDHEN and CDR2 SYDVKM. V lost 7 bases to trimming and J lost 7 bases, with 14 bases between them. CDR3 bases: TGTGCCAGCACGTCAGGGGACGGCCAGCCCCAGCATTTT. Translated, it gives CASTSGDGQPQHF. The variable domain in full, completed from reference TRBV28 and TRBJ1-5, reads DVKVTQSSRYLVKRTGEKVFLECVQDMDHENMFWYRQDPGLGLRLIYFSYDVKMKEKGDIPEGYSVSREKKERFSLILESASTNQTSMYLCASTSGDGQPQHFGDGTRLSIL.

The chain is built from TRBV6-1 and TRBJ1-1; the D gene is possibly TRBD1 (5 bases). CDR1 is MNHNS, CDR2 SASEGT, per germline. Trimming took off 0 bases at V and 7 bases at J, with 15 bases between the two ends. This CDR3 spans 15 amino acids. The CDR3 DNA sequence: TGTGCCAGCAGTGAAGCATGGGTACGGGGGGATGAAGCTTTCTTT. It translates to CASSEAWVRGDEAFF.

The chain carries TRBV3-1 (or the pseudogene TRBV3-2) and TRBJ1-6; 7 bases fit TRBD1. The CDR3 is 17 residues long. The germline gives CDR1 LGHDT, CDR2 YNNKEL (reference sequence). Trimming at V came to 4 bases and at J to 7 bases, leaving 13 bases not matched to a gene. The CDR3 DNA is TGTGCCAGCAGCCTAGGGACAGCCTTAACGGGGAATTCACCCCTCCACTTT. It specifies CASSLGTALTGNSPLHF.

This clone qualifies as medium-sized. The same CDR3 is also encoded by other DNA sequences in this sample. The chain couples TRBV2 to TRBJ1-2; D is perhaps TRBD1 (6 bases). Germline values: CDR1 SNHLY, CDR2 FYNNEI. V lost 2 bases, J lost 5 bases, and 12 bases lay in between. The CDR3 runs 14 residues. The CDR3 DNA sequence: TGTGCCAGCAGTGAAACAGGGCCCTCTTATGGCTACACCTTC. This encodes CASSETGPSYGYTF.

The chain employs TRBV3-1 (or the pseudogene TRBV3-2) and TRBJ1-1; D may be TRBD1 (6 bases). This CDR3 is built from 15 residues. Germline V gives CDR1 LGHDT, CDR2 YNNKEL (reference sequence). V dropped 5 bases and J dropped 1 base, with 14 bases sitting between them. CDR3 sequence reads: CASSSGGQENTEAFF. The CDR3 DNA reads as TGTGCCAGCAGCTCCGGGGGGCAGGAGAACACTGAAGCTTTCTTT.

The chain couples TRBV19 to TRBJ1-4; D not certain. The V and J ends lost 3 bases and 8 bases respectively, with 10 bases between them. This CDR3 has 13 amino acids. Germline-derived CDR1 and CDR2 are LNHDA and SQIVND (reference sequence). CDR3 DNA sequence: TGTGCCAGTAGTATCGGTGTCGGGGAAAAACTGTTTTTT. It codes for CASSIGVGEKLFF.

V usage is TRBV6-5 and J usage is TRBJ2-3, with a possible D match to TRBD2 (7 bases). Germline lookup yields CDR1 MNHEY and CDR2 SVGAGI. Trimming stripped 10 bases from V and 1 base from J, with 18 bases between. The CDR3 consists of 15 residues. The CDR3 coding sequence is TGTGCCATTACACCCGGGGGGCGCGGCACAGATACGCAGTATTTT. This codes for CAITPGGRGTDTQYF.

The rearrangement links TRBV7-3 to TRBJ1-3, with unresolved D. In germline, CDR1 is SGHTA, CDR2 FQGTGA. Trimming removed 5 bases at V and 0 bases at J, with 11 bases between. The CDR3 runs to 15 residues. The CDR3 loop is CASSPDGSSGNTIYF. In DNA form, the CDR3 reads TGTGCCAGCAGCCCGGACGGGAGCTCTGGAAACACCATATATTTT.

The rearrangement joins TRBV4-2 to TRBJ2-2, with D uncertain. Trimming left V 1 base short and J 4 bases short, with 4 bases between. Germline V gene lookup returns CDR1 LGHNA and CDR2 YNFKEQ. The CDR3 sequence is 13 residues long. The CDR3 loop is CASSQAGTGELFF. CDR3 coding DNA: TGTGCCAGCAGCCAAGCCGGCACCGGGGAGCTGTTTTTT.

This clone was seen just once. One end of the junction is discordant with germline, which a read error may explain. This chain links TRBV25-1 with TRBJ1-1, with TRBD1 matching over 8 bases. Germline lookup yields CDR1 MGHDK and CDR2 SYGVNS. The CDR3 consists of 16 residues. In DNA form, the CDR3 reads TGTGCCAGCAGTGAAGGACAGGGATGGTTGAAGACTGAAGCTTTCTTT. This translates into CASSEGQGWLKTEAFF.

V gene TRBV7-9 combines with J gene TRBJ2-1, with D perhaps matching TRBD1 (5 bases). The CDR3 consists of 13 residues. Germline lookup yields CDR1 SEHNR and CDR2 FQNEAQ (reference sequence). V was trimmed by 1 base and J by 7 bases, leaving 8 bases between them. The CDR3 spells CASSLDSGNEQFF. In DNA form, the CDR3 reads TGTGCCAGCAGCTTAGACTCAGGGAATGAGCAGTTCTTC. Variable domain in full (rest from reference TRBV7-9 and TRBJ2-1): DTGVSQNPRHKITKRGQNVTFRCDPISEHNRLYWYRQTLGQGPEFLTYFQNEAQLEKSRLLSDRFSAERPKGSFSTLEIQRTEQGDSAMYLCASSLDSGNEQFFGPGTRLTVL.

This rearrangement joins TRBV19 to TRBJ2-7, with TRBD2 matching over 7 bases. V was pared by 3 bases and J by 0 bases, with 11 bases of the junction left unmatched. The CDR3 consists of 17 residues. Germline values: CDR1 LNHDA, CDR2 SQIVND (reference sequence). The CDR3 DNA sequence: TGTGCCAGTAGTATTTCTGGGGCCGGGGGGTTCTCCTACGAGCAGTACTTC. It specifies CASSISGAGGFSYEQYF.

This clone was recorded once. This chain uses TRBV11-2 with TRBJ2-2; TRBD1 matches at 9 bases. Trimming cost V 8 bases and J 4 bases; bases outside gene matches: 11. The CDR3 covers 16 residues. Looked up from germline, CDR1 is SGHAT and CDR2 is FQNNGV. The CDR3 loop reads CASHTRGTGPTGELFF. The CDR3 DNA follows: TGTGCCAGCCATACCCGCGGGACAGGGCCCACCGGGGAGCTGTTTTTT.